This entry lists 31 T cell receptor beta chains sequenced from one sample in a study of CXCR3-negative and CXCR3-positive naive CD8 T cells. Whole-study results and caveats: The TRB CDR3s that CXCR3-positive naive cells carried were more hydrophobic than those of CXCR3-negative naive cells.

UMI-labeled 5' RACE TRB cDNA libraries were prepared from the cells. TCRdb reanalyzed the 5' RACE reads and collapses them to one entry per CDR3 protein, without DNA. The sample has around 88,000 distinct CDR3 sequences; the top ten hold approximately 0.99%. The antigens of these receptors remain unknown. The sample taken for sequencing was naive CXCR3+ CD8+ T cells from blood. Sample subset: CD45RO-CCR7+CD27+CD95- naive CD8+ T cells expressing CXCR3 (TNR3+). The receptors come from a human donor in good health. Some clones in this sample may be carry-over from other donors' samples.

CDR3 region: CASSKTLAGLAYEQYF. This chain links TRBV7-9 with TRBJ2-7; no DNA is available, so the TRBD2 call from TCRdb remains unchecked. CDR3 length: 16 amino acids. Germline assignment: CDR1 SEHNR and CDR2 FQNEAQ (reference sequence).

V is TRBV3-1 and J is TRBJ1-1; the TRBD1 assignment by TCRdb is unverifiable without DNA. The CDR3 consists of 14 residues. Looked up from germline, CDR1 is LGHDT and CDR2 is YNNKEL (reference sequence). The CDR3 protein is CASSQERQGIEAFF.

This chain connects TRBV19 to TRBJ2-1; TCRdb's D call, TRBD1, is unchecked because there is no DNA. Per the germline V gene, CDR1 is LNHDA and CDR2 is SQIVND (reference sequence). CDR3 length: 15 amino acids. CDR3 amino acids: CASSPGQETYNEQFF.

V gene TRBV4-1 combines with J gene TRBJ2-1; TCRdb proposes TRBD1, but this gene call is untestable without DNA. This CDR3 comprises 16 residues. Germline loops: CDR1 MGHRA, CDR2 YSYEKL. CDR3 sequence: CASSQVGDSEYNEQFF.

This chain connects TRBV6-2 or TRBV6-3 to TRBJ2-7. This CDR3 is built from 14 residues. Germline CDR1 is MNHEY and CDR2 is SVGEGT. CDR3 amino acids: CASSYSRTTHEQYF.

CDR3: CASSPYRGPDYEQYF. This sequence joins TRBV7-2 and TRBJ2-7; as DNA is missing, the TRBD1 call by TCRdb cannot be tested. Germline V gene data show CDR1 as SGHTA and CDR2 as FQGNSA. This CDR3 is 15 amino acids long.

CDR3 region: CSARDGDQATYEQYF. This chain connects TRBV20-1 to TRBJ2-7; TCRdb's D call of TRBD1 is untestable without DNA. Germline V gene data show CDR1 as DFQATT and CDR2 as SNEGSKA (reference sequence). This CDR3 spans 15 amino acids.

The V gene is TRBV3-1, the J gene TRBJ2-1; with no DNA, the TCRdb D assignment of TRBD1 cannot be verified. The CDR3 runs 15 residues. In germline, CDR1 is LGHDT, CDR2 YNNKEL (reference sequence). This chain's CDR3 is CASRRNTGPYNEQFF.

The rearrangement uses TRBV3-1 and TRBJ2-5; TCRdb's D call, TRBD2, is unchecked because there is no DNA. This CDR3 is built from 14 residues. Germline CDR1 and CDR2: LGHDT and YNNKEL (reference sequence). The CDR3 is CASSQLPTLETQYF.

The chain links TRBV7-9 to TRBJ2-7; the TCRdb call, TRBD1, lacks DNA for checking. In germline, CDR1 is SEHNR, CDR2 FQNEAQ (reference sequence). This CDR3 contains 15 residues. The CDR3 here is CASSGQLDRPYEQYF.

The CDR3 region is CASSLGPAGADEQYF. This rearrangement joins TRBV7-2 to TRBJ2-7; TCRdb's D gene call, TRBD1, goes unchecked for lack of DNA. The CDR3 contains 15 residues. Germline V gene sequence: CDR1 SGHTA, CDR2 FQGNSA. Complete variable domain (other parts from reference TRBV7-2 and TRBJ2-7): GAGVSQSPSNKVTEKGKDVELRCDPISGHTALYWYRQSLGQGLEFLIYFQGNSAPDKSGLPSDRFSAERTGGSVSTLTIQRTQQEDSAVYLCASSLGPAGADEQYFGPGTRLTVT.

This sequence joins TRBV20-1 and TRBJ2-2; the D call of TRBD2 rests on TCRdb alone, since no DNA is present to check it. Germline V CDR1 and CDR2: DFQATT, SNEGSKA (reference sequence). CDR3 length: 17 residues. CDR3 in amino acids: CSARRPEGLLNTGELFF.

This rearrangement joins TRBV20-1 to TRBJ2-4; TCRdb's D gene call, TRBD1, goes unchecked for lack of DNA. The CDR3 length is 13 residues. CDR1 and CDR2 from the germline V gene are DFQATT and SNEGSKA (reference sequence). This CDR3 reads CSALPNRENIQYF.

V usage is TRBV7-3 and J usage is TRBJ2-1; lacking DNA, the TRBD2 call made by TCRdb goes unchecked. Germline CDR1 SGHTA, CDR2 FQGTGA. CDR3 length equals 15 residues. The CDR3 spells CASSYGLAGPNEQFF.

This sequence joins TRBV7-2 and TRBJ2-3; TCRdb names TRBD1, which stays unverified in the absence of DNA. Germline-derived CDR1 and CDR2 are SGHTA and FQGNSA. This CDR3 is 14 amino acids long. CDR3 protein: CASRPGQNTDTQYF.

The chain couples TRBV7-9 to TRBJ2-7; TCRdb designates TRBD1, a call that cannot be tested without DNA. The V gene's germline CDR1 is SEHNR and CDR2 FQNEAQ (reference sequence). CDR3 size: 15 residues. The CDR3 loop is CASSPGQGAFYEQYF.

The rearrangement links TRBV7-6 to TRBJ2-3; TCRdb's D call of TRBD1 is untestable without DNA. The CDR3 totals 14 residues. Germline CDR1 SGHVS, CDR2 FNYEAQ. The CDR3 here is CASSSPGQPDTRYF. The complete variable domain, with remaining parts taken from reference TRBV7-6 and TRBJ2-3, reads GAGVSQSPRYKVTKRGQDVALRCDPISGHVSLYWYRQALGQGPEFLTYFNYEAQQDKSGLPNDRFSAERPEGSISTLTIQRTEQRDSAMYRCASSSPGQPDTRYFGPGTRLTVL.

The genes are TRBV12-3 or TRBV12-4 and TRBJ1-2. This CDR3 has 15 residues. CDR3 in amino acids: CASSLTGASNGGYTF.

The gene calls are TRBV10-3 and TRBJ1-1. The CDR3 covers 13 residues. The germline CDR1 and CDR2 sequences are ENHRY and SYGVKD. CDR3 in amino acids: CAIGGGEHTEAFF.

The chain uses TRBV14 and TRBJ1-2. CDR1 and CDR2 from the germline V gene are SGHDN and FVKESK. CDR3 size: 13 residues. CDR3 region: CASSQVQNYGYTF.

The rearrangement joins TRBV3-1 to TRBJ2-2; TCRdb indicates TRBD1, and absent DNA this call remains unverified. There are 15 residues in the CDR3. Per germline, CDR1 LGHDT and CDR2 YNNKEL (reference sequence). The CDR3 loop reads CASSQVRENTGELFF.

The V call is TRBV9, the J call TRBJ2-4; the TCRdb D gene call, TRBD1, has no DNA to confirm it. The CDR3 runs 16 residues. Per the germline V gene, CDR1 is SGDLS and CDR2 is YYNGEE. The CDR3 protein is CASSVEGTGPKNIQYF.

The V and J genes are TRBV20-1 and TRBJ2-1. The germline CDR1 and CDR2 sequences are DFQATT and SNEGSKA (reference sequence). The CDR3 has 17 amino acids. The chain's CDR3 is CSARSSWSGTSYNEQFF.

The V call is TRBV28, the J call TRBJ2-1. Germline V gives CDR1 MDHEN, CDR2 SYDVKM. The CDR3 sequence is 12 residues long. The CDR3 is CASSLPSNEQFF. Full variable domain (remainder filled in from reference TRBV28 and TRBJ2-1): DVKVTQSSRYLVKRTGEKVFLECVQDMDHENMFWYRQDPGLGLRLIYFSYDVKMKEKGDIPEGYSVSREKKERFSLILESASTNQTSMYLCASSLPSNEQFFGPGTRLTVL.

This CDR3 reads CASSPTSRDRDYGYTF. This sequence joins TRBV7-9 and TRBJ1-2; TCRdb picks TRBD1, but there is no DNA to check that call. Germline lookup yields CDR1 SEHNR and CDR2 FQNEAQ (reference sequence). The CDR3 has 16 residues.

The V gene is TRBV6-1, the J gene TRBJ2-2; lacking DNA, the TRBD1 call made by TCRdb goes unchecked. Germline V gives CDR1 MNHNS, CDR2 SASEGT. This CDR3 comprises 16 residues. CDR3 sequence reads: CASSEMRGTNTGELFF.

The chain couples TRBV20-1 to TRBJ2-7. The CDR3 is made up of 14 amino acids. Germline V gives CDR1 DFQATT, CDR2 SNEGSKA (reference sequence). The CDR3 is CSARDPDGSYEQYF.

The rearrangement uses TRBV7-9 and TRBJ2-1; TCRdb names TRBD1, which stays unverified in the absence of DNA. CDR1 and CDR2 (germline): SEHNR, FQNEAQ (reference sequence). The CDR3 contains 16 residues. The CDR3 reads CASSLALGQGAHEQFF. Full variable domain (rest looked up from reference TRBV7-9 and TRBJ2-1): DTGVSQNPRHKITKRGQNVTFRCDPISEHNRLYWYRQTLGQGPEFLTYFQNEAQLEKSRLLSDRFSAERPKGSFSTLEIQRTEQGDSAMYLCASSLALGQGAHEQFFGPGTRLTVL.

The chain joins TRBV6-5 to TRBJ1-2. The CDR3 has 16 amino acids. CDR1 MNHEY and CDR2 SVGAGI come from the germline V gene. The CDR3 here is CASSFTGPLPRDGYTF.

This chain connects TRBV6-5 to TRBJ2-1; the TCRdb D gene call, TRBD1, has no DNA to confirm it. Germline values: CDR1 MNHEY, CDR2 SVGAGI. This CDR3 spans 13 amino acids. This chain's CDR3 is CASGGPRPNEQFF.

This rearrangement joins TRBV2 to TRBJ1-3. The CDR3 is 15 residues long. Germline lookup yields CDR1 SNHLY and CDR2 FYNNEI. CDR3 region: CASSEMRSSGNTIYF.